Listed below are T cell receptor beta chains from one sample, sequenced in a study of cytomegalovirus exposure and HLA in healthy donors. Some clones are missing from TCRdb's copy, which holds only in-frame ones; the method was immunoSEQ multiplex PCR. Here the sample spans 140,000 to 150,000 clones, 70% being singletons. Material for sequencing was PBMCs. Receptor source: a woman aged 60-70 years in good health and CMV-seropositive. Both conserved end residues are part of each CDR3. A D gene is named only where the DNA matches it firmly. The size of a clone is reported for some rows only, either as once, few or many, or as a class for expanded clones.

-,13,TRBV11-1,TRBJ1-1,-,CASSPAGGGEAFF,TGTGCCAGCAGCCCTGCTGGGGGAGGGGAAGCTTTCTTT
-,12,TRBV5-6,TRBJ2-3,-,CASSPGTDTQYF,TGTGCCAGCAGCCCCGGGACAGATACGCAGTATTTT
-,15,TRBV2,TRBJ1-2,-,CASSVEQGSRYGYTF,TGTGCCAGCAGTGTTGAGCAGGGTTCCAGGTATGGCTACACCTTC
TRBD2,13,TRBV29-1,TRBJ2-3,-,CSSTSGSTDTQYF,TGCAGCTCGACTAGCGGGAGCACAGATACGCAGTATTTT
TRBD2,14,TRBV6-4,TRBJ2-2,-,CASSTSGSTGELFF,TGTGCCAGCAGTACTAGCGGGAGCACCGGGGAGCTGTTTTTT
-,14,TRBV4-2,TRBJ1-2,-,CASSQDLLGDGYTF,TGTGCCAGCAGCCAAGATCTTTTAGGGGATGGCTACACCTTC
TRBD1,19,TRBV4-1,TRBJ2-1,-,CASSQDRWVTGSIYNEQFF,TGCGCCAGCAGCCAAGACCGGTGGGTGACAGGGAGTATCTACAATGAGCAGTTCTTC
-,13,TRBV28,TRBJ2-7,-,CASEGGSTYEQYF,TGTGCCAGTGAAGGAGGATCGACCTACGAGCAGTACTTC
-,15,TRBV5-1,TRBJ1-4,-,CASSSGVSGGEKLFF,TGCGCCAGCAGCTCCGGGGTTTCGGGAGGCGAAAAACTGTTTTTT
-,15,TRBV10-1,TRBJ2-2,-,CASSEARGDTGELFF,TGCGCCAGCAGTGAGGCCAGGGGGGACACCGGGGAGCTGTTTTTT
-,16,TRBV28,TRBJ2-3,-,CASSLQEGWNGDTQYF,TGTGCCAGCAGTTTACAGGAGGGGTGGAATGGAGATACGCAGTATTTT
TRBD1,14,TRBV5-6,TRBJ1-2,-,CASSSPTGAGGYTF,TGTGCCAGCAGTTCCCCAACAGGGGCGGGAGGCTACACCTTC
-,14,TRBV13,TRBJ2-2,-,CASSSYRNTGELFF,TGTGCCAGCAGCTCATACAGGAACACCGGGGAGCTGTTTTTT
-,11,TRBV20-1,TRBJ1-1,-,CSARQPTGAFF,TGCAGTGCCAGACAGCCAACGGGGGCTTTCTTT
-,14,TRBV6-5,TRBJ1-1,-,CASRPGTPNTEAFF,TGTGCCAGCAGACCCGGGACACCAAACACTGAAGCTTTCTTT
-,15,TRBV4-1,TRBJ1-4,few,CASSQDRTPIEKLFF,TGCGCCAGCAGCCAAGATAGGACTCCGATTGAAAAACTGTTTTTT
-,13,TRBV9,TRBJ2-5,-,CASARDTQETQYF,TGTGCCAGCGCCCGGGACACCCAAGAGACCCAGTACTTC